This TCR beta chain stems from a study of response to subunit inactivated influenza vaccine listed by TCRdb under 2018. The study in broad terms: The study used deep quantitative T cell receptor repertoire profiling to track responses to a trivalent subunit inactivated influenza vaccine.

What the work shows at the level of the full study, not this receptor alone: The authors proposed that each seasonal influenza vaccination may bring in only a limited number of new T cells.

Regarding this clonotype: Its antigen is not yet known. No base-level quality is on record; no much larger clone is a single base apart.

Receptors were amplified or captured by RT-PCR. The listed sequencing device is Illumina HiSeq 2500. TCRdb cleaned the public reads at Q25 with fastp, built clones with MiXCR and kept in-frame beta chains. CDR3 protein duplicates are merged, each entry listing the most common genes and DNA. A total of 800,000 or so distinct CDR3 sequences appear in this sample, around 20% of them only once. Together, the top ten hold 10% to 13% of the sample. Sequencing used PBMCs from blood, obtained 4 to 6 days after vaccination. This TCR was recovered from a man between 50 and 59 years old who received an inactivated influenza vaccine. Donor details come from another sample of the same person, matched by shared clones.

Here is the DNA: TGTGCCAGCAGCCCTCGGGGCGGGTGGTACACCGGGGAGCTGTTTTTT. Its translation reads: CASSPRGGWYTGELFF. The chain joins TRBV6-1 to TRBJ2-2; the D gene cannot be resolved beyond TRBD1 or TRBD2, each matching 5 bases. The V end loses 6 bases and the J end loses 3 bases, and a stretch of 17 bases separates them. The CDR3 runs 16 residues from the cysteine to the phenylalanine. Of all the DNA, just the CDR3 is kept, 48 bases in frame from base 1. CDR1 and CDR2, per the germline V gene, are MNHNS and SASEGT.